The clone carrying this TCR beta chain was counted a few times. It was with a sample-barcoded 5' primer and a J-beta primer mix that a second PCR of about 6 to 12 cycles was run. TCRdb called the 5' RACE reads again in MiXCR, with one record for every CDR3 protein. Here the sample spans under 1,100,000 distinct CDR3 sequences, less than 25% being singletons. This sample was taken from a study of blood T cells in healthy people across ages. The same sample was also studied in work on T cells of mothers and their children. That investigation notes: The study sampled a few healthy Caucasian mothers and their six children. Overlap ran slightly, non-significantly higher for related than unrelated mother-child pairs. Researchers found no T cell clones that were persistent and microchimeric.

The material sequenced was blood. The TCR comes from a girl aged 2 to 9 in good health.

CDR3 coding DNA: TGCAGCGTTGAATGGGACAGGGATACCGGGGAGCTGTTTTTT. Its translation is CSVEWDRDTGELFF. This sequence joins TRBV29-1 and TRBJ2-2; TRBD1 matches 9 bases. Trimming removed 2 bases from V and 5 bases from J; junction bases left unmatched: 3. This CDR3 is 14 amino acids long. Germline V lookup: CDR1 SQVTM, CDR2 ANQGSEA.